This TCR beta chain was identified in a study of T cells after yellow fever vaccination. This clonotype has a count of ten or more. Its antigen remains unidentified. Findings of the study overall: Post-booster repertoires contained most primary-vaccination clones again (approximately 97% CD4, over 70% CD8). It was a weaker secondary response, yet one that peaked faster, at day 5 versus 15. The bulk population could contribute abundant contaminating clonotypes to FACS-sorted repertoires.

TCRdb reprocessed the 5' RACE reads via MiXCR and lists one record per CDR3 protein. The data contain almost 70,000 distinct CDR3 sequences, approximately 6.2% of them singletons. The germline V gene encodes CDR1 KGHSY and CDR2 FQNENV. V was pared by 8 bases and J by 1 base, with 11 bases between. The CDR3 extends over 13 amino acids. Specimen: CD4+ T cells sorted from PBMCs, collected around 15 days after the first yellow fever vaccination. This TCR derives from a young man who received the YFV17D yellow fever vaccine. The rearrangement uses TRBV16 and TRBJ1-1, with D possibly matching TRBD1 (5 bases). The CDR3 reads CASGADRNTEAFF. CDR3 nucleotides: TGTGCCAGCGGGGCCGACAGGAACACTGAAGCTTTCTTT.